The 23 T cell receptor beta chains in this list originate from one sample, sequenced in a study of blood T cell repertoires in COVID-19 (dated by TCRdb to about 2020). The library was prepared using the immunoSEQ multiplex PCR assay. This immuneACCESS table, as held by TCRdb, lists in-frame sequences with V and J called but not all clones. Of the missing ones, under half trace to an unresolved V gene in checked studies; the others have no known cause. The sample records hundreds of thousands of clones, 85% of which are singletons. Clones ranked in the top ten supply around 10% of the sample. Sequencing was carried out using PBMCs or T cells enriched from blood (not recorded which). All receptors derive from a woman in her forties or fifties with acute COVID-19.

The genes are TRBV2 and TRBJ1-2, with TRBD1 identical over 8 bases. V gave up 7 bases and J gave up 1 base; unmatched junction bases: 5. This CDR3 has 14 amino acids. The germline gives CDR1 SNHLY, CDR2 FYNNEI. As DNA, the CDR3 is TGTGCCAGCACTTGGACAGGGTTTAACTATGGCTACACCTTC. It translates to CASTWTGFNYGYTF.

This clone was observed once. V usage is TRBV14 and J usage is TRBJ2-3; D gene ambiguous. This CDR3 contains 14 residues. Trimming shortened V by 2 bases and J by 6 bases, and 12 bases separated the two germline ends. The germline gives CDR1 SGHDN, CDR2 FVKESK. The CDR3 protein is CASSQPSPRDTQYF. The CDR3 DNA follows: TGTGCCAGCAGCCAACCGTCGCCCCGGGATACGCAGTATTTT. The whole variable domain, filled in from reference TRBV14 and TRBJ2-3, reads EAGVTQFPSHSVIEKGQTVTLRCDPISGHDNLYWYRRVMGKEIKFLLHFVKESKQDESGMPNNRFLAERTGGTYSTLKVQPAELEDSGVYFCASSQPSPRDTQYFGPGTRLTVL.

The genes are TRBV9 and TRBJ1-2; TRBD1 matches 11 bases. Germline lookup yields CDR1 SGDLS and CDR2 YYNGEE. The V segment lost 0 bases and the J segment 7 bases; nucleotides outside the gene matches: 8. The CDR3 is 16 amino acids. The CDR3 DNA reads TGTGCCAGCAGCGTAGATCTTTGGGGACAGGGGGGTGGCTACACCTTC. Its protein product is CASSVDLWGQGGGYTF.

V is TRBV19 and J is TRBJ2-3; 9 bases match TRBD1. The CDR3 contains 15 residues. V lost 4 bases and J lost 3; bases outside the gene matches: 5. CDR1 is LNHDA, CDR2 SQIVND, per germline (reference sequence). The CDR3 reads CASSKNRGRTDTQYF. The CDR3 region has the DNA TGTGCCAGTAGTAAAAACAGGGGGCGGACAGATACGCAGTATTTT.

The V call is TRBV4-2, the J call TRBJ1-1, with TRBD1 as a possible D gene (6 bases). V lost 4 bases to trimming and J lost 5 bases, with 17 bases between them. The germline gives CDR1 LGHNA, CDR2 YNFKEQ. The CDR3 has 15 residues. CDR3 in DNA: TGTGCCAGCAGCCCGTCAGGGGCGGAGGATACTGAAGCTTTCTTT. The encoded protein is CASSPSGAEDTEAFF.

This clone was detected only once. The V call is TRBV4-2, the J call TRBJ1-2; no definite D call. The CDR3 spans 15 residues. Germline CDR1 reads LGHNA; CDR2 reads YNFKEQ. V dropped 0 bases and J dropped 0 bases, with 8 bases sitting between them. CDR3: CASSQDARTNYGYTF. The CDR3 DNA is TGTGCCAGCAGCCAAGATGCCAGGACTAACTATGGCTACACCTTC.

This sequence joins TRBV11-2 and TRBJ2-5; TRBD1 agrees at 9 bases. V gave up 3 bases and J gave up 5 bases; unmatched junction bases: 4. Germline CDR1 SGHAT, CDR2 FQNNGV. This CDR3 is 14 amino acids long. The CDR3, as DNA: TGTGCCAGCAGCTTGGGACAGGGAGGCGAGACCCAGTACTTC. It specifies CASSLGQGGETQYF.

This chain uses TRBV7-9 with TRBJ1-6; 7 nucleotides align to TRBD1. The CDR3 sequence is 18 residues long. After removal of 3 bases from V and 0 bases from J, the junction contained 8 bases not matched to a gene. Germline V gene lookup returns CDR1 SEHNR and CDR2 FQNEAQ (reference sequence). The CDR3 sequence: CASSLQTGSSSYNSPLHF. CDR3 coding DNA: TGTGCCAGCAGCTTGCAGACAGGGTCAAGCTCCTATAATTCACCCCTCCACTTT.

V is TRBV6-5 and J is TRBJ2-3; perhaps TRBD1 as D (6 bases). Trimming pared 0 bases from V and 5 bases from J, leaving 12 bases between. CDR3 length equals 15 residues. CDR1 is MNHEY and CDR2 is SVGAGI in the germline V gene. The CDR3: CASSYSGGRKDTQYF. The CDR3 nucleotides read TGTGCCAGCAGTTACTCAGGGGGTCGAAAAGATACGCAGTATTTT.

Points on this clone: The same CDR3 arises from other DNA sequences in this sample as well. The gene calls are TRBV3-1 (or the pseudogene TRBV3-2) and TRBJ1-2, with D uncertain. Trimming stripped 1 base from V and 2 bases from J, with 8 bases between. Looked up from germline, CDR1 is LGHDT and CDR2 is YNNKEL (reference sequence). The CDR3 sequence is 14 residues long. The DNA of the CDR3 is TGTGCCAGCAGCCAAGCACGGGGAAACTATGGCTACACCTTC. Its protein product is CASSQARGNYGYTF.

This clone came up once. The gene calls are TRBV11-2 and TRBJ2-7; 8 bases align to TRBD2. V dropped 5 bases and J dropped 0; count of bases not matched to a gene: 9. Germline values: CDR1 SGHAT, CDR2 FQNNGV. The CDR3 consists of 16 residues. As DNA, the CDR3 is TGTGCCAGCAGCAAGGGCGGGCGGGGGGCCTCCTACGAGCAGTACTTC. This sequence encodes CASSKGGRGASYEQYF.

The V gene is TRBV19, the J gene TRBJ1-1; 7 nucleotides agree with TRBD1. This CDR3 comprises 14 residues. The junction had 8 bases not matched to a gene; V was cut back by 9 bases and J by 1 base. CDR1 LNHDA and CDR2 SQIVND come from the germline V gene (reference sequence). The CDR3: CARLAGTENTEAFF. In nucleotides, the CDR3 is TGTGCCAGGTTAGCAGGGACAGAGAACACTGAAGCTTTCTTT.

The chain couples TRBV18 to TRBJ2-1, with 7 bases that match TRBD1. This CDR3 is 18 amino acids long. The germline gives CDR1 KGHSH, CDR2 LQKENI. Unmatched junction bases numbered 21, after V lost 6 bases and J lost 7 bases. The CDR3 is CASSRFQQGRTTYNEQFF. The DNA of the CDR3 is TGTGCCAGCTCTCGCTTCCAACAGGGGCGAACTACATATAATGAGCAGTTCTTC.

CDR3 nucleotide sequence: TGTGCCAGTAGTAAGCGGGGGGGCCGCAATGAGCAGTTCTTC. Its translation is CASSKRGGRNEQFF. The chain recombines TRBV19 with TRBJ2-1; 10 bases match TRBD2. Germline trimming cut 4 bases from V and 6 bases from J; bases unmatched to any gene: 3. Germline values: CDR1 LNHDA, CDR2 SQIVND (reference sequence). The CDR3 runs 14 residues.

The CDR3 reads CASSIVAASGLMYIQYF. In DNA form, the CDR3 reads TGTGCCAGTAGTATAGTGGCAGCTTCCGGACTTATGTACATTCAGTACTTC. This chain uses TRBV19 with TRBJ2-4, with D maybe TRBD2 (5 bases). Germline V gene lookup returns CDR1 LNHDA and CDR2 SQIVND (reference sequence). The germline V and J ends were trimmed by 1 base and 8 bases, with 21 bases remaining between them. This CDR3 region has 17 residues.

The chain uses TRBV11-1 and TRBJ2-5; tentative D call: TRBD1 (5 bases). Trimming left V 5 bases short and J 2 bases short, with 15 bases between. This CDR3 region has 15 residues. The germline CDR1 and CDR2 sequences are SGHAT and FQDESV (reference sequence). This CDR3 reads CASSAPETAQETQYF. Written as DNA, the CDR3 is TGTGCCAGCAGCGCCCCGGAGACAGCACAAGAGACCCAGTACTTC.

With respect to this clone: Different DNA sequences within this sample yield the same CDR3. This sequence joins TRBV5-4 and TRBJ2-3, with a weak D call TRBD2 (5 bases). This CDR3 region has 15 residues. Trimming took 0 bases from V and 0 from J, leaving 8 bases between them. The V gene's germline CDR1 is SGHNT and CDR2 YYREEE (reference sequence). The CDR3, as DNA: TGTGCCAGCAGCTTGGGAAGGACTAGCACAGATACGCAGTATTTT. It is translated as CASSLGRTSTDTQYF. Full variable domain (missing parts from reference TRBV5-4 and TRBJ2-3): ETGVTQSPTHLIKTRGQQVTLRCSSQSGHNTVSWYQQALGQGPQFIFQYYREEENGRGNFPPRFSGLQFPNYSSELNVNALELDDSALYLCASSLGRTSTDTQYFGPGTRLTVL.

V gene TRBV30 combines with J gene TRBJ1-2; tentative D call: TRBD1 (6 bases). The CDR3 length is 15 residues. V gave up 5 bases and J gave up 4 bases, with 20 bases separating them. The V gene's germline CDR1 is GTSNPN and CDR2 SVGIG (reference sequence). The CDR3 nucleotides read TGTGCCTGGTTTTTTACGGGGACACCGAGCTATGGCTACACCTTC. Translating it yields CAWFFTGTPSYGYTF. The full variable domain, with the rest looked up from reference TRBV30 and TRBJ1-2, is SQTIHQWPATLVQPVGSPLSLECTVEGTSNPNLYWYRQAAGRGLQLLFYSVGIGQISSEVPQNLSASRPQDRQFILSSKKLLLSDSGFYLCAWFFTGTPSYGYTFGSGTRLTVV.

This clone has more than one count but fewer than ten. The chain uses TRBV14 and TRBJ1-4, with D hard to call. The ends were cut back, 0 bases at V and 7 bases at J, with 15 bases in the middle. The CDR3 extends over 16 amino acids. Germline values: CDR1 SGHDN, CDR2 FVKESK. In DNA form, the CDR3 reads TGTGCCAGCAGCCAAGATATTGGGTTTGAGGGTGAAAAACTGTTTTTT. Protein product: CASSQDIGFEGEKLFF.

This clone came up a few times. The V gene is TRBV11-3, the J gene TRBJ1-5; D is undetermined. The CDR3 contains 14 residues. The V end lost 0 bases, the J end lost 1 base, and 4 bases lay between the germline ends. Germline CDR1 SGHNT, CDR2 YENEEA. The CDR3 reads CASSLDGSNQPQHF. In nucleotides, the CDR3 is TGTGCCAGCAGCTTAGACGGGAGCAATCAGCCCCAGCATTTT.

This chain joins TRBV7-2 and TRBJ1-1; 9 nucleotides agree with TRBD1. CDR1 SGHTA and CDR2 FQGNSA come from the germline V gene. V lost 3 bases to trimming and J lost 9 bases; unmatched junction nucleotides: 11. The CDR3 runs 15 residues. CDR3 DNA: TGTGCCAGCAGCTTCAATTGGGGACAGGGTTTGCAAGCTTTCTTT. This sequence encodes CASSFNWGQGLQAFF.

The chain recombines TRBV4-1 with TRBJ2-5, with D maybe TRBD2 (5 bases). The germline V gene encodes CDR1 MGHRA and CDR2 YSYEKL. The CDR3 extends over 14 amino acids. V shed 2 bases and J shed 1 base, with 8 bases lying between them. Here the CDR3 reads CASSQFGLQETQYF. Here the CDR3 DNA reads TGCGCCAGCAGCCAATTCGGACTCCAAGAGACCCAGTACTTC.

CDR3 DNA sequence: TGTGCCAGCAGTTACTCACTGGAGACCCAGTACTTC. Protein product: CASSYSLETQYF. The chain is built from TRBV6-2 or TRBV6-3 and TRBJ2-5; D gene unclear. The ends were cut back, 0 bases at V and 5 bases at J, with 4 bases in the middle. The CDR3 covers 12 residues. Germline V CDR1 and CDR2: MNHEY, SVGEGT.